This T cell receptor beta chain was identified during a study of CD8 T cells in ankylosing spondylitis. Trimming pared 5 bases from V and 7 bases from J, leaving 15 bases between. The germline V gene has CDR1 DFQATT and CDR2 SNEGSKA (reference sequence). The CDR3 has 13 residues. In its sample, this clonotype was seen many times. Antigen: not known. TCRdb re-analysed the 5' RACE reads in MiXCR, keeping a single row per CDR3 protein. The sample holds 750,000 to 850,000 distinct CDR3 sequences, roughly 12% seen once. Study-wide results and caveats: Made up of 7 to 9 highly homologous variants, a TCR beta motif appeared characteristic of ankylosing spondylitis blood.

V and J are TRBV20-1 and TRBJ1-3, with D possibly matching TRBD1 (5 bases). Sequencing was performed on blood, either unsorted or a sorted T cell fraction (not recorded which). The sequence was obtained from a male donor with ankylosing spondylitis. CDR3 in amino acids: CSAPTGGGNTIYF. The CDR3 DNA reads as TGCAGTGCTCCTACGGGGGGAGGGAACACCATATATTTT.